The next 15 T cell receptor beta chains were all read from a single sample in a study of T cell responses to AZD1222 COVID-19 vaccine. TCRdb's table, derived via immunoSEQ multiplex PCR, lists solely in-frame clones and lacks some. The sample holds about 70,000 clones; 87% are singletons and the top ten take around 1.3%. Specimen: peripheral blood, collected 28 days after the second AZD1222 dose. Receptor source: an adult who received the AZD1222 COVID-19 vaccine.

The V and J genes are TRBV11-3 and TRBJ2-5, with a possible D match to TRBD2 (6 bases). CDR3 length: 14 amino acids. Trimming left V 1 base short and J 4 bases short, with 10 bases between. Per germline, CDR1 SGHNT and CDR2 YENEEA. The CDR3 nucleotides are TGTGCCAGCAGCTTAGCGGGAGCCGGAGAGACCCAGTACTTC. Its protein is CASSLAGAGETQYF. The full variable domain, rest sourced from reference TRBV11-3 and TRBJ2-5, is EAGVVQSPRYKIIEKKQPVAFWCNPISGHNTLYWYLQNLGQGPELLIRYENEEAVDDSQLPKDRFSAERLKGVDSTLKIQPAELGDSAVYLCASSLAGAGETQYFGPGTRLLVL.

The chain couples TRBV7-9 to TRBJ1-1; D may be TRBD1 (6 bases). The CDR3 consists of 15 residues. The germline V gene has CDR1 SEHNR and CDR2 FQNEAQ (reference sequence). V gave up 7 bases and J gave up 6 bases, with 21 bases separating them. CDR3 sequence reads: CASTESDSPAAEAFF. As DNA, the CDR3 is TGTGCCAGCACCGAATCGGACAGCCCCGCAGCTGAAGCTTTCTTT. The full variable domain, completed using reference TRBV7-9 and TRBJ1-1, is DTGVSQNPRHKITKRGQNVTFRCDPISEHNRLYWYRQTLGQGPEFLTYFQNEAQLEKSRLLSDRFSAERPKGSFSTLEIQRTEQGDSAMYLCASTESDSPAAEAFFGQGTRLTVV.

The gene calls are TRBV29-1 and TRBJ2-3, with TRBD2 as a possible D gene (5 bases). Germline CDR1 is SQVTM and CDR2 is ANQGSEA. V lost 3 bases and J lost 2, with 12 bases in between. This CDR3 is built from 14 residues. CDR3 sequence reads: CSVDGLRDTDTQYF. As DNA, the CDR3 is TGCAGCGTTGACGGCCTTCGGGACACAGATACGCAGTATTTT.

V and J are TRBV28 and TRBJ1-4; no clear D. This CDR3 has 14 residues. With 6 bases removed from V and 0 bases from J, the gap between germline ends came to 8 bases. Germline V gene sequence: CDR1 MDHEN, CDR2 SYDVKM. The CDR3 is CASSPGSTNEKLFF. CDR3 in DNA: TGTGCCAGCAGCCCGGGGTCAACTAATGAAAAACTGTTTTTT. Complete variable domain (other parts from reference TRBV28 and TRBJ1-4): DVKVTQSSRYLVKRTGEKVFLECVQDMDHENMFWYRQDPGLGLRLIYFSYDVKMKEKGDIPEGYSVSREKKERFSLILESASTNQTSMYLCASSPGSTNEKLFFGSGTQLSVL.

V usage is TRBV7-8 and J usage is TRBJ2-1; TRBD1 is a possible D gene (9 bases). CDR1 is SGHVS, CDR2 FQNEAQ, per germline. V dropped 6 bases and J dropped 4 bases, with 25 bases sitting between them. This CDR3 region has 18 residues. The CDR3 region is CASRRDRDQASGYNEQFF. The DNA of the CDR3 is TGTGCCAGCAGACGGGACAGGGATCAAGCTAGCGGGTACAATGAGCAGTTCTTC.

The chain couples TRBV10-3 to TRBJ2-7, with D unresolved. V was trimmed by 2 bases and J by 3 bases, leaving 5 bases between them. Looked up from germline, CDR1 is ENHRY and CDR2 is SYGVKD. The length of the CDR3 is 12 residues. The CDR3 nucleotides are TGTGCCATCAGTGAGACCGTCTACGAGCAGTACTTC. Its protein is CAISETVYEQYF.

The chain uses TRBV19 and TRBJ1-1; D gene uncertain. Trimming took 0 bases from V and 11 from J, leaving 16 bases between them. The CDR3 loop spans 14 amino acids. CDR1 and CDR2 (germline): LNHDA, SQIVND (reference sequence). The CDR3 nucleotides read TGTGCCAGTAGTATAGATGGAAACAGTTTGTTGGCTTTCTTT. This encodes CASSIDGNSLLAFF.

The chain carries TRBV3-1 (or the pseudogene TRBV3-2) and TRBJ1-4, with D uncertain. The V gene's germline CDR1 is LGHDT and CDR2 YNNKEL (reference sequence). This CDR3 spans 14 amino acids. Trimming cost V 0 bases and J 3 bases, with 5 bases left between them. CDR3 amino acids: CASSQDLSNEKLFF. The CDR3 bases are TGTGCCAGCAGCCAAGATCTGTCTAATGAAAAACTGTTTTTT.

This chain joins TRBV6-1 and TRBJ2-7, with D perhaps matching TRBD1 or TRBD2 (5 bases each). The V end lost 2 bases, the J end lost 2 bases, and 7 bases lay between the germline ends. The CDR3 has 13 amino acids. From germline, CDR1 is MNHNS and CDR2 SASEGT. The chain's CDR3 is CASSEWGTYEQYF. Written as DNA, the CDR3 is TGTGCCAGCAGTGAATGGGGGACCTACGAGCAGTACTTC.

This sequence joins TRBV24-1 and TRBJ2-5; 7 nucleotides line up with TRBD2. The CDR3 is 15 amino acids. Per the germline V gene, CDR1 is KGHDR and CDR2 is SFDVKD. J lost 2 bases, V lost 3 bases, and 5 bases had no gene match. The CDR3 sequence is CATSDGRAFQETQYF. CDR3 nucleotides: TGTGCCACCAGTGATGGGAGGGCTTTTCAAGAGACCCAGTACTTC.

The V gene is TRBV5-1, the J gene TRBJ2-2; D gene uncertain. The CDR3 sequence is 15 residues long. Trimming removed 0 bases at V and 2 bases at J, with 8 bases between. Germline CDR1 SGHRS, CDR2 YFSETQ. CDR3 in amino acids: CASSLAADNTGELFF. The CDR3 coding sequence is TGCGCCAGCAGCTTGGCTGCAGACAACACCGGGGAGCTGTTTTTT.

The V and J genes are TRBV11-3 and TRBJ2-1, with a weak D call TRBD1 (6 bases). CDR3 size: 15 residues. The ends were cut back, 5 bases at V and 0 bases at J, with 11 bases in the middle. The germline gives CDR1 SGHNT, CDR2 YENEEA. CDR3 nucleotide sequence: TGTGCCAGCAGCCAGGGGACGGACTCCTACAATGAGCAGTTCTTC. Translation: CASSQGTDSYNEQFF.

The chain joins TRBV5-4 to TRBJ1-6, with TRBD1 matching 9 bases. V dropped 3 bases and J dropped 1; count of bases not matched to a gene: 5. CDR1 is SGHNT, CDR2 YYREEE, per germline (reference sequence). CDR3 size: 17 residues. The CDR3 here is CASSSGTGRSYNSPLHF. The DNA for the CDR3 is TGTGCCAGCAGCTCGGGGACAGGGAGATCCTATAATTCACCCCTCCACTTT.

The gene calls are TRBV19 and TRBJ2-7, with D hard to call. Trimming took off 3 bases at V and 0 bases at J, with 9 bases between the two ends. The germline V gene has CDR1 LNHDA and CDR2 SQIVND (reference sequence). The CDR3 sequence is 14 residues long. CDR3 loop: CASSMALSSYEQYF. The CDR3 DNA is TGTGCCAGTAGTATGGCCCTTAGCTCCTACGAGCAGTACTTC.

The DNA of the CDR3 is TGTGCCAGCAGTTACGGACTGTCCTACAATGAGCAGTTCTTC. Its protein is CASSYGLSYNEQFF. The V gene is TRBV6-5, the J gene TRBJ2-1, with a tentative D call TRBD2 (5 bases). The CDR3 runs 14 residues. Germline CDR1 is MNHEY and CDR2 is SVGAGI. Trimming removed 2 bases from V and 1 base from J, with 6 bases in between.